The entry below gives a single TCR beta chain sequence along with its context. The table lists this clonotype with a few counts. There is no known antigen for this receptor. No qualities accompany the bases; no much larger clone lies one base away. The library was prepared using RT-PCR. TCRdb lists the instrument as Illumina HiSeq 2500. TCRdb handled the public reads itself, with Q25 trimming in fastp and clone calling in MiXCR, and kept productive beta chains. Rows are combined by CDR3 protein, so each entry shows the most common genes and DNA. This sample has roughly 150,000 distinct CDR3 sequences in its table, and roughly a tenth of those were observed once. The ten most abundant clones make up 9.5% to 15% of the sample. The time point label, read with the paper, signifies: more than 40 days after influenza vaccine administration. The sample belongs to a study of response to subunit inactivated influenza vaccine listed by TCRdb under 2018. With respect to the entire study: The study used deep quantitative T cell receptor repertoire profiling to track responses to a trivalent subunit inactivated influenza vaccine. Summary of the overall study and its limitations: It was suggested by the authors that each seasonal influenza vaccination may recruit only a limited number of new T cells.

Trimming costs V 6 bases and J 6 bases, and their ends lie 17 bases apart. The CDR3 goes from the cysteine to the phenylalanine over 14 residues. The retained sequence is limited to the CDR3, 42 bases, with the frame set at the first base. This receptor was obtained from a man aged 50 to 59 who received an inactivated influenza vaccine. Donor details come from another sample of the same person, matched by shared clones. This chain is built from TRBV12-3 or TRBV12-4 and TRBJ1-1; the D gene is unclear. The source material was non-naive T cells sorted from PBMCs, sampled 45 days after vaccination. Explained via the paper, the cell subset or site label denotes: memory T cell fraction. The CDR3 region: CASSNSFIGPEAFF. The DNA reads as follows: TGTGCCAGCAGCAACTCTTTCATCGGCCCTGAAGCTTTCTTT.